One sample yielded the 18 T cell receptor beta chains listed below, sequenced in a study of CD8+CD57+ T cells in acquired aplastic anemia. Template material for TCR beta VDJ and CDR3 profiling consisted of genomic DNA. MiXCR, run by TCRdb on the reads, gives a single entry per CDR3 protein. The sample has around 170,000 distinct CDR3 sequences; around 60% are singletons. The sample taken for sequencing was sorted CD4+, CD8+, or CD8+CD57+ T cells (not recorded which) from PBMCs. These TCRs come from a human donor in good health.

The gene calls are TRBV2 and TRBJ2-3, with D tentatively TRBD1 (5 bases). There are 15 residues in the CDR3. CDR1 is SNHLY and CDR2 is FYNNEI in the germline V gene. The ends were cut back, 6 bases at V and 0 bases at J, with 13 bases in the middle. CDR3 sequence reads: CASRSQGTSTDTQYF. DNA for the CDR3: TGTGCCAGCAGGAGCCAGGGTACTAGCACAGATACGCAGTATTTT.

This rearrangement joins TRBV5-1 to TRBJ2-1; 9 bases fit TRBD1. With V trimmed by 3 bases and J by 1 base, 8 bases remained unmatched. There are 17 residues in the CDR3. In germline, CDR1 is SGHRS, CDR2 YFSETQ. CDR3 in amino acids: CASSWGDRGGSYNEQFF. The CDR3 bases are TGCGCCAGCAGCTGGGGTGACAGGGGGGGGTCCTACAATGAGCAGTTCTTC.

In this sample, this clonotype turned up a few times. One end of the junction is discordant with germline, which a read error may explain. The chain employs TRBV19 and TRBJ1-5, with a possible D match to TRBD1 (6 bases). The CDR3 runs 15 residues. Germline loops: CDR1 LNHDA, CDR2 SQIVND (reference sequence). The CDR3 coding sequence is TGTGCCAGTACTCCTTATACAGGGCACAATCAGCCCCACCATTTT. This sequence encodes CASTPYTGHNQPHHF.

This clonotype was seen once. A much bigger clone sits one base away, suggesting this may be a read error. The CDR3 region is CASGLAAWTSGSYNEQFF. For the CDR3, the DNA is TGTGCCAGCGGCTTGGCGGCCTGGACTAGCGGTTCCTACAATGAGCAGTTCTTC. The rearrangement joins TRBV5-5 to TRBJ2-1; 10 nucleotides match TRBD2. This CDR3 is built from 18 residues. Germline V lookup: CDR1 SGHKS, CDR2 YYEKEE (reference sequence).

This chain connects TRBV20-1 to TRBJ1-5; D ambiguous. The CDR3 consists of 14 residues. The germline V gene has CDR1 DFQATT and CDR2 SNEGSKA (reference sequence). CDR3 amino acids: CSATRAGANQPQHF. The CDR3 DNA follows: TGCAGCGCGACTCGGGCAGGAGCTAATCAGCCCCAGCATTTT.

There are many counts of this clonotype. This chain connects TRBV14 to TRBJ2-7; D may correspond to TRBD1 or TRBD2 (5 bases each). The V end was cut by 0 bases, the J end by 5 bases, with 20 bases between. The CDR3 runs 17 residues. Germline CDR1 reads SGHDN; CDR2 reads FVKESK. For the CDR3, the DNA is TGTGCCAGCAGCCAAGATTTTTTCGGGACCACAAGAAACGAGCAGTACTTC. Its protein is CASSQDFFGTTRNEQYF.

The rearrangement uses TRBV12-3 or TRBV12-4 and TRBJ2-3, with no clear D. The CDR3 consists of 12 residues. Trimming left V 4 bases short and J 7 bases short, with 9 bases between. The CDR3 region is CASSSMGYTQYF. CDR3 coding DNA: TGTGCCAGCAGTTCCATGGGGTATACGCAGTATTTT.

The chain links TRBV11-2 to TRBJ2-1; D might be TRBD2 (6 bases). The germline gives CDR1 SGHAT, CDR2 FQNNGV. The CDR3 runs to 14 residues. V lost 5 bases and J lost 2, with 10 bases in between. The DNA for the CDR3 is TGTGCCAGCAGCGAGGGAGGAACCTACAATGAGCAGTTCTTC. Translation gives CASSEGGTYNEQFF.

This clonotype came up many times. The chain couples TRBV9 to TRBJ2-3; 7 bases align to TRBD1. Germline V CDR1 and CDR2: SGDLS, YYNGEE. The CDR3 totals 15 residues. V trimming: 3 bases; J trimming: 2 bases; junction bases outside the gene matches: 6. The CDR3 protein is CASSDRTGTTDTQYF. The CDR3 coding sequence is TGTGCCAGCAGCGACCGGACAGGAACCACAGATACGCAGTATTTT. Complete variable domain (other parts from reference TRBV9 and TRBJ2-3): DSGVTQTPKHLITATGQRVTLRCSPRSGDLSVYWYQQSLDQGLQFLIQYYNGEERAKGNILERFSAQQFPDLHSELNLSSLELGDSALYFCASSDRTGTTDTQYFGPGTRLTVL.

This sequence joins TRBV7-2 and TRBJ2-7; the match to TRBD1 covers 8 bases. Per the germline V gene, CDR1 is SGHTA and CDR2 is FQGNSA. Trimming at V came to 5 bases and at J to 5 bases, leaving 11 bases not matched to a gene. The CDR3 runs to 15 residues. CDR3 nucleotides: TGTGCCAGCAGCGCAGATGGGCAGGGGGCAGACGAGCAGTACTTC. This gives the protein CASSADGQGADEQYF.

The chain combines TRBV7-3 with TRBJ2-2; 7 nucleotides align to TRBD2. Losses at the gene ends were 8 bases for V and 4 bases for J; bases not matched to a gene: 7. The CDR3 runs 14 residues. Germline CDR1 and CDR2: SGHTA and FQGTGA. CDR3 amino acids: CASSPGGSTGELFF. Here the CDR3 DNA reads TGTGCCAGCTCTCCCGGGGGGAGCACCGGGGAGCTGTTTTTT.

The chain is built from TRBV19 and TRBJ2-5; TRBD2 matches at 8 bases. The trim removed 5 bases at V and 5 bases at J, leaving 4 bases unmatched. This CDR3 has 13 amino acids. Per the germline V gene, CDR1 is LNHDA and CDR2 is SQIVND (reference sequence). DNA of the CDR3: TGTGCCAGTAGTTGGCGGGGGGCTGAGACCCAGTACTTC. This sequence encodes CASSWRGAETQYF.

As concerns this clonotype: A much larger clonotype is one base distant, so this may be a read error. The chain has TRBV5-6 and TRBJ2-1; TRBD1 matches at 9 bases. The CDR3 totals 14 residues. The germline CDR1 and CDR2 sequences are SGHDT and YYEEEE. CDR3 residues: CASSRQGGKNEQLF. CDR3 DNA sequence: TGTGCCAGCAGTAGACAGGGGGGTAAGAATGAGCAGCTCTTC.

The genes are TRBV25-1 and TRBJ2-7; D is perhaps TRBD1 (7 bases). The germline V gene encodes CDR1 MGHDK and CDR2 SYGVNS. Trimming left V 1 base short and J 4 bases short, with 11 bases between. This CDR3 has 14 residues. The CDR3 is CASSESRGEYEQYF. CDR3 coding DNA: TGTGCCAGCAGTGAATCCAGGGGGGAGTACGAGCAGTACTTC.

This clonotype came up many times. The rearrangement uses TRBV7-2 and TRBJ2-1; possible D gene TRBD2, 5 bases. Germline loops: CDR1 SGHTA, CDR2 FQGNSA. Trimming stripped 2 bases from V and 7 bases from J, with 15 bases between. The CDR3 contains 15 residues. CDR3 in amino acids: CASSLYAGSENEQFF. The CDR3 coding sequence is TGTGCCAGCAGCTTATATGCGGGTTCTGAGAATGAGCAGTTCTTC.

V usage is TRBV24-1 and J usage is TRBJ1-1, with D unresolved. Trimming removed 3 bases from V and 10 bases from J, with 11 bases in between. The germline CDR1 and CDR2 sequences are KGHDR and SFDVKD. The CDR3 is 12 amino acids. CDR3 residues: CATSDGHFRAFF. The CDR3 DNA reads TGTGCCACCAGTGATGGGCACTTCAGAGCTTTCTTT.

This chain connects TRBV29-1 to TRBJ1-2; TRBD1 aligns across 11 bases. The V gene end was trimmed by 4 bases and the J gene end by 3 bases; junction bases not matched to a gene: 4. The CDR3 length is 14 residues. Germline V lookup: CDR1 SQVTM, CDR2 ANQGSEA. CDR3 DNA sequence: TGCAGCGTTGGGGGGGGACAGGGGGACTATGGCTACACCTTC. Its protein product is CSVGGGQGDYGYTF.

This clonotype was seen a handful of times. Compared with germline, one end of the junction differs, possibly owing to a read error. The genes are TRBV9 and TRBJ2-1; perhaps TRBD2 as D (6 bases). The CDR3 is 15 residues long. Germline-derived CDR1 and CDR2 are SGDLS and YYNGEE. CDR3 coding DNA: TGTGCCAGCACCGTAGGTAGCGGAGCTTACAATGAGCAGTTCTTC. As protein: CASTVGSGAYNEQFF.